The T cell receptor beta chain described here comes from a study of CD8 T cells in Susac syndrome (dated by TCRdb to about 2019). In the study overall: Among the Susac syndrome patients who were sequenced, clinically active disease was present in five or six and clinical remission was observed in under ten. The study compared CD8+ T cell repertoire clonality among approximately twelve healthy donors, about 14 Susac syndrome patients and 15 or so multiple sclerosis patients. Repertoire sequencing was used to test whether CD8+ T cell activation and differentiation in Susac syndrome was antigen driven. At blood withdrawal, Susac syndrome patients were either therapy-naive, taking corticosteroids (in some cases with IVIg as well), or taking IVIg alone. Points the paper makes about the study in general: Looking at Susac-specific public clones, the researchers identified sixteen in the total CD8+ repertoire and five in the CD8+ TEMRA repertoire. The TCR sequencing and HLA analysis was acknowledged to have included a relatively small number of individuals. Susac syndrome CD8+ repertoires showed clonal expansion, highest in CD8+ TEMRA cells and greater in clinically active than remitting patients.

RNA was extracted using the RNeasy kit, and roughly 0.5 to 1 ug of the RNA was reverse transcribed with random hexamers. The immunoSEQ multiplex PCR assay, covering 54 Vbeta and 13 Jbeta segments, was used to amplify TCR beta CDR3 regions. PCR amplification bias was corrected using a synthetic template baseline for primer optimization and computational correction. On the authors' methods: Only productive sequences were kept, with reads annotated to V, D and J genes according to IMGT and analyzed in immunoSEQ Analyzer. Clonality was calculated as one minus the Shannon entropy normalized by log2 of the number of productive unique sequences. Public and private clones were assessed among the 100 most prevalent clones of each patient and control. Clones were defined as Susac-specific when absent from the healthy and MS cohorts, from approximately 1,100 published viral clones and from other ImmuneACCESS disease sequences. TCRdb reprocessing: public reads trimmed at Q25 with fastp, clones called with MiXCR, in-frame beta chains kept. Rows merge per CDR3 protein into single entries with the most common DNA and genes. These V and J calls originate from TCRdb's pipeline instead of the authors' own analysis. The table for this sample lists about 130,000 distinct CDR3 sequences; about 95% of them were counted only once. The top ten constitute approximately 0.18% of the sample.

As to this clonotype: What antigen it recognizes has not been identified. No per-base quality is available; no much larger clone lies one base away.

Peripheral blood CD8+ and CD4+ T cells from healthy donors, Susac syndrome patients and multiple sclerosis patients were profiled using high-throughput TCR beta sequencing. Recently defined diagnostic criteria for definite or probable disease were met by the Susac syndrome patients. Bulk CD8+ and CD4+ T cells were purified by magnetic negative isolation, whereas CD8+ TEMRA cells were enriched by FACS. Blood was collected in EDTA tubes and processed within 24 hours, with PBMCs isolated through density gradient centrifugation. PBMCs intended for TCR sequencing were cryopreserved in liquid nitrogen and were subsequently thawed in a 37 degrees C water bath. The sorted or isolated CD4+, CD8+ and CD8+ TEMRA cells reached a purity of at least 90%. For CDR1 and CDR2, the germline V gene (reference sequence) lists DFQATT and SNEGSKA. The CDR3 has 15 amino acids, counting the end cysteine and phenylalanine. Kept here is only the CDR3 DNA, which spans 45 bases and is read in frame from base 1. Here V drops 7 bases and J drops 2 bases, and the junction holds 8 bases not matched to any gene.

Here the chain combines TRBV20-1 and TRBJ2-1, and TRBD2 matches 10 of the central bases. The clonotype originates from a human donor with Susac syndrome. The sample was CD8+ T cells from PBMCs. At the DNA level, the sequence is TGCAGTGGAAGAGATACTAGCGGGGCCTACAATGAGCAGTTCTTC. This sequence encodes CSGRDTSGAYNEQFF.